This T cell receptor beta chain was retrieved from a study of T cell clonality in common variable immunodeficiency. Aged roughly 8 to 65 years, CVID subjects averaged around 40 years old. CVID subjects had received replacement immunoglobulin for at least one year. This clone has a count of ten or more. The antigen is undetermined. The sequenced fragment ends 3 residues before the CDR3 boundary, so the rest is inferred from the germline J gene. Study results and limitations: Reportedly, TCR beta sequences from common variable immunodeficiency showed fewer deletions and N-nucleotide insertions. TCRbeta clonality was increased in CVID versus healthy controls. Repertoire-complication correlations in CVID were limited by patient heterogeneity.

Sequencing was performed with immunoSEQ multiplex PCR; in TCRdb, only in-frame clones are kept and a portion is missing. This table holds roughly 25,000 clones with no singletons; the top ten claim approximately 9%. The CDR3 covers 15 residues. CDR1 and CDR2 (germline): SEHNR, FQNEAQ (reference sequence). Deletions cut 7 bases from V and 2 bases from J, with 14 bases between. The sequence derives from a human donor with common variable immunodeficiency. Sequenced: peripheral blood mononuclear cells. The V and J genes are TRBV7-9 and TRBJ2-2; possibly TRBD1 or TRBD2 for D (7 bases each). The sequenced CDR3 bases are TGTGCCAGCATCAAGCGGGACAGCAACACCGGGGAG. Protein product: CASIKRDSNTGE. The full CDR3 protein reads CASIKRDSNTGELFF.